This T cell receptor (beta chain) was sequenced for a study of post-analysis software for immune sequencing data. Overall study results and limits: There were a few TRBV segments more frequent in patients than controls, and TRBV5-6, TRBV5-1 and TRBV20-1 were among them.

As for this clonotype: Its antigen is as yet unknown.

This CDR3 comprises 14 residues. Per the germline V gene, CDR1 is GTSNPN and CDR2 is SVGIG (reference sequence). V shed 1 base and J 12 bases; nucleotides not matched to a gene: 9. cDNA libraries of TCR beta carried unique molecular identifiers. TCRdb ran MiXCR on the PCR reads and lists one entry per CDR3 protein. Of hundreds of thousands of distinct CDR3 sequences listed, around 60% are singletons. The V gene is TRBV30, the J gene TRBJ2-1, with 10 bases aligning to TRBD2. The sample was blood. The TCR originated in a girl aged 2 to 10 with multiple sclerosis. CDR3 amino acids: CAWSAPGLAIGQFF. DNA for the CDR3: TGTGCCTGGAGTGCGCCGGGACTAGCGATCGGGCAGTTCTTC.